The clone carrying this T cell receptor (beta chain) was detected only a few times. Its antigen is undetermined. This sample was taken from a study of T cell repertoires in cytomegalovirus infection. Study-level information: In the study, CMV epitopes included recently identified HLA-C-restricted and well-studied HLA-B-restricted ones. Indications of both CMV infection and matching HLA type were provided by public TCR beta signatures.

The V and J ends lost 1 base and 3 bases respectively, with 13 bases between them. The germline V gene has CDR1 SEHNR and CDR2 FQNEAQ (reference sequence). CDR3 size: 16 residues. TCRdb reanalysed the reads using MiXCR and keeps one entry per CDR3 protein. The table has about 50,000 distinct CDR3 sequences, 15% to 20% seen once; the top ten hold roughly 75%. The chain uses TRBV7-9 and TRBJ1-5, with TRBD1 as a possible D gene (5 bases). The source is a human donor in good health (CMV status not recorded). Some clones in this sample may be carry-over from other donors' samples. This sample comprised CD8+ T cells from cultured PBMCs, obtained from culture after CMV antigen stimulation. The CDR3, as DNA: TGTGCCAGCAGCTTAGAAACGACAGCAATCAATCAGCCCCAGCATTTT. Its protein product is CASSLETTAINQPQHF.